The 26 T cell receptor beta chains in this list originate from one sample, sequenced in a study of PD-L1 blockade in urothelial cancer. The assay was immunoSEQ multiplex PCR, and TCRdb's table has in-frame clones only and misses some. Altogether about 73,000 clones are present, around nine tenths being singletons, with the ten largest covering less than 3.5%. The sample here was PBMCs, taken around atezolizumab (anti-PD-L1) treatment. These receptors were taken from a man aged 55 to 70 with urothelial cancer.

The chain recombines TRBV10-3 with TRBJ2-7; 7 bases match TRBD2. The V gene end was trimmed by 8 bases and the J gene end by 7 bases; junction bases not matched to a gene: 8. The CDR3 runs 12 residues. Germline-derived CDR1 and CDR2 are ENHRY and SYGVKD. The CDR3 nucleotides read TGTGCCATCCGGGGCGGGAGTGAAGAGCAGTACTTC. Amino acids: CAIRGGSEEQYF.

The chain uses TRBV28 and TRBJ2-3; 9 bases line up with TRBD1. The CDR3 covers 14 residues. V trimming: 8 bases; J trimming: 2 bases; junction bases outside the gene matches: 5. Germline V gene data show CDR1 as MDHEN and CDR2 as SYDVKM. The DNA for the CDR3 is TGTGCCAGCGAAACAGGGGGCATCACAGATACGCAGTATTTT. It translates to CASETGGITDTQYF.

This clone turned up a few times. This chain joins TRBV18 and TRBJ1-1; 7 positions match TRBD1. Germline assignment: CDR1 KGHSH and CDR2 LQKENI. This CDR3 region has 15 residues. Trimming removed 5 bases from V and 0 bases from J; junction bases left unmatched: 6. The CDR3, as DNA: TGTGCCAGCTCATCGTCTACAGGGGTGAACACTGAAGCTTTCTTT. Encoded protein: CASSSSTGVNTEAFF.

The chain uses TRBV6-5 and TRBJ1-2, with 9 bases matching TRBD1. CDR3 length: 14 amino acids. Germline CDR1 MNHEY, CDR2 SVGAGI. The V and J ends lost 6 bases and 4 bases, in that order; junction bases with no gene match: 6. CDR3 nucleotide sequence: TGTGCCAGCAGCCAGACAGGGGGGAGCTATGGCTACACCTTC. Protein: CASSQTGGSYGYTF.

The rearrangement joins TRBV10-2 to TRBJ2-5; a weak D match, TRBD1 (6 bases). There are 10 residues in the CDR3. Germline V CDR1 and CDR2: WSHSY, SAAADI. V lost 8 bases and J 12 bases, leaving 13 bases between the germline ends. The CDR3: CASGETGKYF. CDR3 nucleotides: TGCGCCAGCGGGGAGACAGGAAAGTACTTC.

The gene calls are TRBV27 and TRBJ2-7; 7 nucleotides match TRBD2. The CDR3 runs to 17 residues. Germline lookup yields CDR1 MNHEY and CDR2 SMNVEV (reference sequence). J gave up 2 bases and V 3 bases, and 13 bases lay outside the gene matches. CDR3 in amino acids: CASSFLSASGIPYEQYF. For the CDR3, the DNA is TGTGCCAGCAGTTTTTTGTCGGCTAGCGGAATCCCCTACGAGCAGTACTTC.

This clone was recorded only once. The chain links TRBV19 to TRBJ2-6; 8 bases fit TRBD1. This CDR3 is built from 17 residues. Germline loops: CDR1 LNHDA, CDR2 SQIVND (reference sequence). V gave up 3 bases and J gave up 0 bases; unmatched junction bases: 4. CDR3: CASSIGTGPSGANVLTF. Written as DNA, the CDR3 is TGTGCCAGTAGTATCGGGACAGGTCCCTCTGGGGCCAACGTCCTGACTTTC. Full variable domain (missing parts from reference TRBV19 and TRBJ2-6): DGGITQSPKYLFRKEGQNVTLSCEQNLNHDAMYWYRQDPGQGLRLIYYSQIVNDFQKGDIAEGYSVSREKKESFPLTVTSAQKNPTAFYLCASSIGTGPSGANVLTFGAGSRLTVL.

This rearrangement joins TRBV5-6 to TRBJ2-7, with no clear D. Trimming shortened V by 3 bases and J by 3 bases, and 4 bases separated the two germline ends. In germline, CDR1 is SGHDT, CDR2 YYEEEE. This CDR3 contains 11 residues. The CDR3 sequence: CASSSDYEQYF. CDR3 bases: TGTGCCAGCAGCTCAGACTACGAGCAGTACTTC.

The CDR3 DNA is TGTGCCAGTAGTCCTAGGGCCGGGACTAGCGGGAGCAATGAGCAGTTCTTC. Its translation: CASSPRAGTSGSNEQFF. The V gene is TRBV19, the J gene TRBJ2-1, with 14 nucleotides matching TRBD2. The CDR3 runs to 17 residues. Per the germline V gene, CDR1 is LNHDA and CDR2 is SQIVND (reference sequence). V lost 5 bases to trimming and J lost 6 bases; unmatched junction nucleotides: 9.

This chain connects TRBV6-1 to TRBJ2-3; TRBD2 aligns across 8 bases. The CDR3 runs to 13 residues. Trimming removed 7 bases from V and 5 bases from J; junction bases left unmatched: 5. Germline lookup yields CDR1 MNHNS and CDR2 SASEGT. CDR3 nucleotide sequence: TGTGCCAGCACCGGGAGGGTTGGAGATACGCAGTATTTT. The encoded protein is CASTGRVGDTQYF.

This sequence joins TRBV27 and TRBJ2-7; D not certain. The V gene lost 0 bases and the J gene lost 2 bases, with 17 bases spanning the gap. The germline gives CDR1 MNHEY, CDR2 SMNVEV (reference sequence). This CDR3 is 17 amino acids long. Here the CDR3 reads CASSLSQDPSLTYEQYF. The CDR3 nucleotides are TGTGCCAGCAGTTTATCGCAGGATCCGTCCCTCACCTACGAGCAGTACTTC.

DNA of the CDR3: TGTGCCAGCAGTGAAGCGCGGAGGTACAGCGAGCAGTTCTTC. It is translated as CASSEARRYSEQFF. V usage is TRBV6-1 and J usage is TRBJ2-1, with D possibly TRBD2 on 5 matching bases. V shed 0 bases and J shed 10 bases, with 13 bases lying between them. The CDR3 extends over 14 amino acids. Per the germline V gene, CDR1 is MNHNS and CDR2 is SASEGT.

DNA of the CDR3: TGCGCCAGCAGCTTGGTCCTAGCGGGAGTGGGGGAGACCCAGTACTTC. This codes for CASSLVLAGVGETQYF. The chain has TRBV5-1 and TRBJ2-5; TRBD2 matches at 10 bases. With V trimmed by 0 bases and J by 5 bases, 7 bases remained unmatched. This CDR3 has 16 amino acids. Germline assignment: CDR1 SGHRS and CDR2 YFSETQ.

The gene calls are TRBV6-6 and TRBJ2-3; D may be TRBD2 (6 bases). CDR1 is MNHNY and CDR2 is SVGAGI in the germline V gene (reference sequence). The CDR3 has 14 amino acids. Trimming pared 7 bases from V and 6 bases from J, leaving 17 bases between. The DNA for the CDR3 is TGTGCCAGCACCAAACGGGGGTCGGGGGATACGCAGTATTTT. As protein: CASTKRGSGDTQYF.

The chain couples TRBV4-1 to TRBJ2-1, with 8 nucleotides matching TRBD2. Germline assignment: CDR1 MGHRA and CDR2 YSYEKL. V lost 1 base and J lost 2; bases outside the gene matches: 4. CDR3 length: 16 amino acids. Here the CDR3 DNA reads TGCGCCAGCAGCCAAGGTAGCGGGAACACCTACAATGAGCAGTTCTTC. Its protein is CASSQGSGNTYNEQFF.

The chain has TRBV10-3 and TRBJ2-7, with D tentatively TRBD1 (5 bases). From germline, CDR1 is ENHRY and CDR2 SYGVKD. This CDR3 has 12 amino acids. The V end lost 4 bases, the J end lost 2 bases, and 6 bases lay between the germline ends. The CDR3 reads CAISAGTYEQYF. In DNA form, the CDR3 reads TGTGCCATCAGTGCAGGGACCTACGAGCAGTACTTC.

V and J are TRBV6-5 and TRBJ1-2; 7 nucleotides align to TRBD1. J gave up 7 bases and V 6 bases, and 8 bases lay outside the gene matches. The CDR3 has 13 residues. From germline, CDR1 is MNHEY and CDR2 SVGAGI. CDR3 DNA: TGTGCCAGCAGGGATAAAACAGGGGTTGGCTACACCTTC. Protein product: CASRDKTGVGYTF.

The rearrangement uses TRBV12-5 and TRBJ1-2, with D perhaps matching TRBD1 (6 bases). Trimming took off 4 bases at V and 10 bases at J, with 16 bases between the two ends. The CDR3 sequence is 13 residues long. Per germline, CDR1 LGHNT and CDR2 FRNRAP. CDR3 loop: CASGSFLGGPYTF. In DNA form, the CDR3 reads TGTGCTAGTGGTTCCTTTTTGGGGGGGCCCTACACCTTC. Based on the CDR3 plus reference TRBV12-5 and TRBJ1-2, the full variable domain is DARVTQTPRHKVTEMGQEVTMRCQPILGHNTVFWYRQTMMQGLELLAYFRNRAPLDDSGMPKDRFSAEMPDATLATLKIQPSEPRDSAVYFCASGSFLGGPYTFGSGTRLTVV.

This chain connects TRBV29-1 to TRBJ2-2, with 7 positions matching TRBD1. This CDR3 contains 15 residues. CDR1 and CDR2 (germline): SQVTM, ANQGSEA. With 3 bases clipped from V and 6 bases from J, the junction kept 10 bases outside the gene matches. Here the CDR3 reads CSVEIRGRMSGELFF. The CDR3 nucleotides are TGCAGCGTTGAGATAAGGGGGCGCATGTCCGGGGAGCTGTTTTTT.

V and J are TRBV10-1 and TRBJ2-1, with 10 bases identical to TRBD2. The trim removed 2 bases at V and 2 bases at J, leaving 0 bases unmatched. CDR1 is WNHNN, CDR2 SYGVQD, per germline (reference sequence). The CDR3 spans 15 residues. For the CDR3, the DNA is TGCGCCAGCAGTGAGAGCGGGGGGGCCTACAATGAGCAGTTCTTC. The encoded protein is CASSESGGAYNEQFF.

Written as DNA, the CDR3 is TGTGCCAGCAGCGAACGACTCCCTCCCTATGGCTACACCTTC. This gives the protein CASSERLPPYGYTF. V usage is TRBV6-1 and J usage is TRBJ1-2; no clear D. The CDR3 covers 14 residues. Per the germline V gene, CDR1 is MNHNS and CDR2 is SASEGT. Trimming removed 6 bases from V and 4 bases from J, with 15 bases in between.

The chain uses TRBV6-6 and TRBJ2-1, with 9 bases that match TRBD2. The germline gives CDR1 MNHNY, CDR2 SVGAGI (reference sequence). The CDR3 loop spans 14 amino acids. V gave up 3 bases and J gave up 8 bases; unmatched junction bases: 5. For the CDR3, the DNA is TGTGCCAGCAGTTATGCTAGCGGGAATTATGAGCAGTTCTTC. Translation: CASSYASGNYEQFF.

The V and J genes are TRBV4-3 and TRBJ1-1; TRBD1 agrees at 8 bases. The J segment lost 5 bases and the V segment lost 5 bases, leaving 10 bases of the junction unmatched. The CDR3 has 15 amino acids. Germline values: CDR1 LGHNA, CDR2 YSLEER. The CDR3 sequence is CASSYSGGAGTEAFF. The DNA of the CDR3 is TGCGCCAGCAGCTATTCAGGGGGCGCGGGGACTGAAGCTTTCTTT.

The V call is TRBV19, the J call TRBJ2-6; 8 bases match TRBD1. After removal of 5 bases from V and 3 bases from J, the junction contained 9 bases not matched to a gene. CDR1 and CDR2 from the germline V gene are LNHDA and SQIVND (reference sequence). This CDR3 is 17 amino acids long. In DNA form, the CDR3 reads TGTGCCAGTAGTCCTGGACAGGGCTTGAGTGGGGCCAACGTCCTGACTTTC. This encodes CASSPGQGLSGANVLTF.

This clone was counted only a few times. The V call is TRBV30, the J call TRBJ1-4, with TRBD1 identical over 7 bases. The J segment lost 8 bases and the V segment lost 1 base, leaving 10 bases of the junction unmatched. CDR3 length equals 15 residues. From germline, CDR1 is GTSNPN and CDR2 SVGIG (reference sequence). CDR3 residues: CAWSAGQNRGEKLFF. For the CDR3, the DNA is TGTGCCTGGAGTGCGGGACAGAATCGAGGCGAAAAACTGTTTTTT.

The rearrangement links TRBV6-5 to TRBJ2-7; 8 bases agree with TRBD1. Germline CDR1 MNHEY, CDR2 SVGAGI. The V segment lost 0 bases and the J segment 3 bases; nucleotides outside the gene matches: 4. The CDR3 extends over 15 amino acids. CDR3: CASSYSGTGVYEQYF. CDR3 DNA: TGTGCCAGCAGTTACTCGGGGACAGGAGTCTACGAGCAGTACTTC.